This is a list of T cell receptor beta chains from one sample in a study of cytomegalovirus exposure and HLA in healthy donors. The method was immunoSEQ multiplex PCR; TCRdb's version includes in-frame clones alone and lacks a portion of them. This sample has roughly 180,000 clones, with just over 75% found just once. Sequencing was done on a sample of PBMCs. The receptors originated from a woman aged 25-40 years in good health and CMV-seropositive. Both conserved end residues are part of each CDR3. The D gene is left open where the match is weak. Only some rows state a clone size, as once, few, many or a class for expanded clones.

V gene	D gene	CDR3 length	J gene	clone size	CDR3 DNA	CDR3 protein
TRBV19	TRBD1	15	TRBJ2-7	NA	TGTGCCAGTACGGGGCAAGGACAGGGATCCTACGAGCAGTACTTC	CASTGQGQGSYEQYF
TRBV18	NA	14	TRBJ2-2	NA	TGTGCCAGCTCACCCAGGCTGAACACCGGGGAGCTGTTTTTT	CASSPRLNTGELFF
TRBV28	NA	17	TRBJ1-4	NA	TGTGCCAGCAGTTACCCTCGGGTCGATGCCCTTAATGCAAAACTGTTTTTT	CASSYPRVDALNAKLFF
TRBV5-1	TRBD1	14	TRBJ2-3	NA	TGCGCCAGCAGCCTGGGACAGGGGGGAGATACGCAGTATTTT	CASSLGQGGDTQYF
TRBV6-1	NA	16	TRBJ2-1	NA	TGTGCCAGCAGTGAAGCGACGGGACTTTCTTACAATGAGCAGTTCTTC	CASSEATGLSYNEQFF
TRBV19	NA	12	TRBJ1-4	NA	TGTGCCAGTAGTCCAGGGGATGAAAAACTGTTTTTT	CASSPGDEKLFF
TRBV27	TRBD1	14	TRBJ1-2	NA	TGTGCCAGCAGTTTCTGGGACAGAGGCTATGGCTACACCTTC	CASSFWDRGYGYTF
TRBV5-6	TRBD2	15	TRBJ2-1	NA	TGTGCCAGCAGCTTGGCCGGGACTAGCTTCAATGAGCAGTTCTTC	CASSLAGTSFNEQFF
TRBV6-1	TRBD1	15	TRBJ2-7	NA	TGTGCCAGCAGTGTTTCGGGACAGGGCTCCTACGAGCAGTACTTC	CASSVSGQGSYEQYF
TRBV27	NA	16	TRBJ2-7	NA	TGTGCCAGCAGTTTATCCTCGTGGCAGATCCCCTACGAGCAGTACTTC	CASSLSSWQIPYEQYF
TRBV5-1	TRBD1	17	TRBJ2-3	NA	TGCGCCAGCAGAGACGTTGGGACAGGGGTTTACACAGATACGCAGTATTTT	CASRDVGTGVYTDTQYF
TRBV27	TRBD2	15	TRBJ2-1	NA	TGTGCCAGCAGTTTTCGGGGGGTGATCGGCAATGAGCAGTTCTTC	CASSFRGVIGNEQFF
TRBV10-3	TRBD2	16	TRBJ2-3	NA	TGTGCCATCCGGGGGGGGGAAGGGGCTAGCACAGATACGCAGTATTTT	CAIRGGEGASTDTQYF
TRBV30	TRBD2	15	TRBJ2-1	NA	TGTGCCTGGAGTGCCCGACTAGCGGGTTACAATGAGCAGTTCTTC	CAWSARLAGYNEQFF
TRBV4-1	TRBD2	17	TRBJ2-1	NA	TGCGCCAGCAGCCAAGAGGGGGGGACGGCCGACTTTATGGAGCAGTTCTTC	CASSQEGGTADFMEQFF
TRBV6-5	NA	16	TRBJ2-2	NA	TGTGCCAGCAGTTACTCGGGCCAGCTAGCCACCGGGGAGCTGTTTTTT	CASSYSGQLATGELFF
TRBV30	NA	14	TRBJ1-2	NA	TGTGCCTGGAGTGGGGTCACTCAGGACTATGGCTACACCTTC	CAWSGVTQDYGYTF
TRBV9	NA	16	TRBJ1-1	few	TGTGCCAGCCTCGAACCTCCCGCCAAACTTAACACTGAAGCTTTCTTT	CASLEPPAKLNTEAFF
TRBV11-2	TRBD1	13	TRBJ1-4	few	TGTGCCAGCAGCGGACAGGCTAATGAAAAACTGTTTTTT	CASSGQANEKLFF
TRBV7-6	TRBD1	15	TRBJ2-5	NA	TGTGCCAGCAGCTTAGTGGGGACAGGGAAAGAGACCCAGTACTTC	CASSLVGTGKETQYF
TRBV19	NA	14	TRBJ2-2	once	TGTGCCAGTAGTATAAGGGCAGGGTCTGGGGAGCTGTTTTTT	CASSIRAGSGELFF
TRBV6-5	NA	14	TRBJ1-3	NA	TGTGCCACCTGGGCACTCAGGTCTGGAAACACCATATATTTT	CATWALRSGNTIYF
TRBV5-1	NA	14	TRBJ2-7	few	TGCGCCAGCAGCTTGGAACAGGGCGGCTACGAGCAGTACTTC	CASSLEQGGYEQYF
TRBV6-1	NA	13	TRBJ1-5	once	TGTGCCAGCATCACAGGGATACATCAGCCCCAGCATTTT	CASITGIHQPQHF
TRBV11-2	NA	15	TRBJ2-7	NA	TGTGCCAGCAGCTTAGTGACAGACCTCTCCTACGAGCAGTACTTC	CASSLVTDLSYEQYF
TRBV5-1	TRBD1	17	TRBJ1-1	NA	TGCGCCAGCAGCACCCAAGGGGGCCGGACTGGTCTAACTGAAGCTTTCTTT	CASSTQGGRTGLTEAFF
TRBV4-3	NA	16	TRBJ2-3	NA	TGCGCCAGCAGCCAAGTGGTGCGGTCAGCCCCGGATACGCAGTATTTT	CASSQVVRSAPDTQYF
TRBV10-2	TRBD2	12	TRBJ2-1	NA	TGCGCCAGCAGTGAGCTAGCGGGAGGGGTTCTCTTC	CASSELAGGVLF
TRBV7-9	NA	15	TRBJ1-2	NA	TGTGCCAGCAGCTTAGAGTCTACGGGGGAGGGTGGCTACACCTTC	CASSLESTGEGGYTF
TRBV11-2	TRBD2	15	TRBJ2-3	few	TGTGCCAGCAGCTTAGATAGGGACTACACAGATACGCAGTATTTT	CASSLDRDYTDTQYF
TRBV5-6	NA	15	TRBJ2-1	NA	TGTGCCAGCAGCTTTAAAGGGACATTATACAATGAGCAGTTCTTC	CASSFKGTLYNEQFF